This TCR beta chain was documented in a study of T cell responses to AZD1222 COVID-19 vaccine (dated by TCRdb to the early 2020s). For the wider study: TCR sequencing was performed for over 230 trial participants, of whom about 200 were given two doses of AZD1222 and some 26 were given two doses of MenACWY control vaccine. Trial participants were enrolled into age subgroups of 18-55, 56-69 and 70-plus years, which contained about 150, 28 and 57 TCR-sequenced participants, respectively.

The CDR3 regions of human TCRbeta chains were subjected to immunosequencing. The study's own analysis went as follows. Repertoire TCRs were matched against a reference library of SARS-CoV-2-specific TCRs generated with the MIRA antigen-specificity platform. Breadth meant the fraction of unique TCRs that were SARS-CoV-2-associated, whereas depth meant the fraction of total T cells that were SARS-CoV-2-associated. Each spike-specific TCR was assigned to its reactive spike region and to a CD4 or CD8 class using the MIRA data. Log10-transformed breadth and depth values were compared by one-way ANOVA with Sidak's multiple comparisons tests. TCRdb took this table from immuneACCESS and kept in-frame rearrangements with V and J called. Such tables lack part of the clones; where checked against another copy, unresolved V genes explain under half of the gap, and the rest is unexplained. V and J calls and clone size are those listed in that table; D and trimming were worked out from the DNA. The sample has some 170,000 clones on record, about 90% of them singletons. The top ten constitute approximately 0.98% of the sample.

This sample's time point label indicates: about 28 days (+/-7) after the second vaccine dose. AZD1222 recipients with second doses at about 4 weeks or about 12 weeks were pooled, because spike-specific TCR depth and breadth did not differ between schedules. The vaccinee samples were drawn from two UK trials, COV001 and COV002, one of which was a single-blind randomized controlled phase 2/3 trial testing AZD1222 (ChAdOx1 nCoV-19) in healthy adults. For TCRbeta chain sequencing, PBMC samples from trial participants were taken at day 0 and at day 28 after the second dose. As for this clone: No antigen is known for it. Base qualities are not at hand, and no much larger clone is one base apart. The same CDR3 also results from other DNA sequences found in this sample.

The investigation overall reported the following: Because no day 14 peak-response samples were available, repertoires were characterized only after the peak T cell response. Vaccine-associated CD4 TCRs spanned the whole spike protein, with dominant responses in regions 160-218 and 743-854. Most participants were white British and females outnumbered males, and the authors suggested that clonal diversity may have been underestimated. Spike-specific TCR breadth and depth rose significantly after two AZD1222 doses compared with day 0 and with MenACWY recipients. The 56-69-year group was small, and its depth increase did not reach significance, likely because of low power. Conclusions about previously exposed vaccinees are limited, since just 6 or 7 AZD1222 recipients were seropositive for SARS-CoV-2 at baseline. Reportedly, almost half of the unique spike-specific TCRs recognized epitopes lying outside the regions that are mutated in the B.1.351 and B.1.1.7 variants.

From the cysteine up to the phenylalanine, the CDR3 has a length of 12 residues. Of the read, only the CDR3 DNA is kept; its 36 bases are in frame from base 1. Looking up the germline V gene yields CDR1 MGHDK and CDR2 SYGVNS. V loses 3 bases, J loses 6 bases, and the germline ends lie 5 bases apart. This TCR came from an adult who received the AZD1222 COVID-19 vaccine. Rearrangement joined TRBV25-1 to TRBJ2-2, with the D segment identity uncertain. Material: peripheral blood, obtained 28 days after the second AZD1222 dose. The CDR3 amino acid sequence is: CASSELAGELFF. The DNA is as follows: TGTGCCAGCAGTGAGCTTGCCGGGGAGCTGTTTTTT.